A single sample is the source of the 23 T cell receptor beta chains below, sequenced in a study of cytomegalovirus exposure and HLA in healthy donors. The PCR employed 60 Vbeta primers together with 13 Jbeta primers. Some clones are missing from TCRdb's copy, which holds only in-frame ones; the method was immunoSEQ multiplex PCR. Counted here are 50,000 to 55,000 clones, roughly four fifths occurring once; the ten biggest clones make up roughly 2.4%. Sequences were obtained from PBMCs. The receptors stem from a boy aged 5-17 years in good health and CMV-seropositive.

CDR3 protein: CASSVVDRDYGYTF. Written as DNA, the CDR3 is TGTGCCAGCAGCGTAGTCGACAGGGACTATGGCTACACCTTC. The V gene is TRBV9, the J gene TRBJ1-2, with TRBD1 matching 7 bases. Germline values: CDR1 SGDLS, CDR2 YYNGEE. Trimming took 0 bases from V and 3 from J; bases not matched to a gene: 2. The CDR3 is 14 amino acids.

This clone occurred once. The chain uses TRBV10-2 and TRBJ1-2; D unclear. V was clipped by 5 bases and J by 7 bases, with 14 bases between them. Germline CDR1 WSHSY, CDR2 SAAADI. The CDR3 has 13 amino acids. CDR3 coding DNA: TGCGCCAGCAGTCTGGGCCCTGTCCCTGGCTACACCTTC. Translating gives CASSLGPVPGYTF.

The genes are TRBV19 and TRBJ1-5; D ambiguous. V lost 3 bases to trimming and J lost 1 base, with 10 bases between them. This CDR3 comprises 15 residues. Germline CDR1 and CDR2: LNHDA and SQIVND (reference sequence). The CDR3 loop is CASSIWGGSNQPQHF. The CDR3 bases are TGTGCCAGTAGTATTTGGGGAGGAAGCAATCAGCCCCAGCATTTT. The whole variable domain, filled in from reference TRBV19 and TRBJ1-5, reads DGGITQSPKYLFRKEGQNVTLSCEQNLNHDAMYWYRQDPGQGLRLIYYSQIVNDFQKGDIAEGYSVSREKKESFPLTVTSAQKNPTAFYLCASSIWGGSNQPQHFGDGTRLSIL.

The V gene is TRBV2, the J gene TRBJ2-7; 9 bases agree with TRBD2. With V trimmed by 5 bases and J by 4 bases, 6 bases remained unmatched. This CDR3 is built from 14 residues. CDR1 and CDR2 (germline): SNHLY, FYNNEI. The CDR3 DNA reads as TGTGCCAGCAGTAGGGCGGGGGGGCGATACGAGCAGTACTTC. Protein product: CASSRAGGRYEQYF.

This clone showed up just once. This chain uses TRBV6-1 with TRBJ2-2, with a weak D call TRBD1 (5 bases). This CDR3 comprises 14 residues. CDR1 and CDR2 (germline): MNHNS, SASEGT. V lost 3 bases to trimming and J lost 4 bases, with 9 bases between them. CDR3 protein: CASSDQGPTGELFF. The CDR3 coding sequence is TGTGCCAGCAGTGATCAGGGCCCCACCGGGGAGCTGTTTTTT.

The chain recombines TRBV6-1 with TRBJ1-2, with 7 positions matching TRBD1. The germline CDR1 and CDR2 sequences are MNHNS and SASEGT. The length of the CDR3 is 14 residues. V was clipped by 0 bases and J by 4 bases; unmatched bases: 2. The CDR3 coding sequence is TGTGCCAGCAGTGAAGCGGGGGACAGCTATGGCTACACCTTC. Translated: CASSEAGDSYGYTF.

The chain carries TRBV6-5 and TRBJ1-1, with 7 bases identical to TRBD1. The CDR3 length is 12 residues. CDR1 and CDR2 from the germline V gene are MNHEY and SVGAGI. J gave up 8 bases and V 4 bases, and 4 bases lay outside the gene matches. The CDR3 region is CASSSPDREAFF. The CDR3 bases are TGTGCCAGCAGTTCGCCGGACAGGGAAGCTTTCTTT.

This clone was counted only a few times. At one end, the junction sequence differs from germline, possibly due to a read error. The chain has TRBV9 and TRBJ1-4, with D tentatively TRBD1 (6 bases). The CDR3 loop spans 16 amino acids. CDR1 SGDLS and CDR2 YYNGEE come from the germline V gene. The CDR3 DNA reads as TGTGCCGGCAGTGAAGGACAGACAGCAACTAATGAAAAACTGTTTTTT. It yields the protein CAGSEGQTATNEKLFF.

V and J are TRBV5-1 and TRBJ1-6, with D perhaps TRBD1 (5 bases). CDR1 is SGHRS, CDR2 YFSETQ, per germline. CDR3 length: 15 amino acids. V lost 7 bases and J 8 bases, leaving 19 bases between the germline ends. This CDR3 is CASWRGNWGDSPLHF. The CDR3 DNA reads as TGCGCCAGCTGGCGGGGGAACTGGGGAGATTCACCCCTCCACTTT.

The gene calls are TRBV6-5 and TRBJ2-7, with D tentatively TRBD2 (6 bases). The V gene lost 0 bases and the J gene lost 4 bases, with 10 bases spanning the gap. The CDR3 spans 14 residues. The germline V gene encodes CDR1 MNHEY and CDR2 SVGAGI. The CDR3 DNA is TGTGCCAGCAGTTACTCATCCGGGGGTTACGAGCAGTACTTC. Translating gives CASSYSSGGYEQYF.

J is TRBJ1-1 and V is TRBV7-3, with a possible D match to TRBD1 (5 bases). CDR3 size: 13 residues. The germline CDR1 and CDR2 sequences are SGHTA and FQGTGA. Between the trimmed V and J ends, which lost 4 bases and 4 bases, there was a span of 10 bases. The CDR3 reads CASSSYGGTEAFF. Written as DNA, the CDR3 is TGTGCCAGCAGCTCCTACGGGGGCACTGAAGCTTTCTTT. The whole variable domain, remainder taken from reference TRBV7-3 and TRBJ1-1, is GAGVSQTPSNKVTEKGKYVELRCDPISGHTALYWYRQSLGQGPEFLIYFQGTGAADDSGLPNDRFFAVRPEGSVSTLKIQRTERGDSAVYLCASSSYGGTEAFFGQGTRLTVV.

In this sample, this clone turned up a few times. The gene calls are TRBV7-9 and TRBJ2-7, with 7 bases that match TRBD2. The V and J ends lost 8 bases and 6 bases, in that order; junction bases with no gene match: 10. The germline V gene encodes CDR1 SEHNR and CDR2 FQNEAQ (reference sequence). The CDR3 runs 13 residues. In nucleotides, the CDR3 is TGTGCCAGCTCGACCTCGCGGGGGAGCGAGCAGTACTTC. Protein sequence: CASSTSRGSEQYF.

The chain links TRBV28 to TRBJ1-1, with a weak D call TRBD1 (6 bases). V was trimmed by 5 bases and J by 0 bases, leaving 10 bases between them. CDR3 length: 14 amino acids. Germline V lookup: CDR1 MDHEN, CDR2 SYDVKM. The CDR3 loop is CASSPGQLNTEAFF. The CDR3 DNA reads TGTGCCAGCAGTCCGGGACAACTGAACACTGAAGCTTTCTTT.

This clone is a singleton in its sample. As DNA, the CDR3 is TGTGCCAGTAGTTTGACTAGCGGGGGTTACAATGAGCAGTTCTTC. Amino acids: CASSLTSGGYNEQFF. This chain joins TRBV19 and TRBJ2-1; 12 nucleotides match TRBD2. V shed 5 bases, J shed 4 bases, and the junction held 3 bases outside the gene matches. This CDR3 contains 15 residues. In germline, CDR1 is LNHDA, CDR2 SQIVND (reference sequence).

The chain recombines TRBV7-6 with TRBJ1-1; maybe TRBD1 (5 bases). Germline V gives CDR1 SGHVS, CDR2 FNYEAQ. The CDR3 totals 13 residues. Trimming pared 6 bases from V and 2 bases from J, leaving 10 bases between. The CDR3 nucleotides are TGTGCCAGCAGGTGGGGGGAAAACACTGAAGCTTTCTTT. Amino acid sequence: CASRWGENTEAFF.

V usage is TRBV5-6 and J usage is TRBJ1-2; D possibly corresponds to TRBD1 (5 bases). The germline CDR1 and CDR2 sequences are SGHDT and YYEEEE. The CDR3 covers 16 residues. The V end was cut by 0 bases, the J end by 5 bases, with 17 bases between. This CDR3 is CASSLDPREGWYGYTF. The CDR3 nucleotides are TGTGCCAGCAGCTTGGACCCCCGGGAGGGGTGGTATGGCTACACCTTC.

The chain joins TRBV19 to TRBJ2-1, with 8 bases aligning to TRBD2. Germline V gene sequence: CDR1 LNHDA, CDR2 SQIVND (reference sequence). V lost 3 bases and J lost 4; bases outside the gene matches: 5. The CDR3 covers 15 residues. The DNA of the CDR3 is TGTGCCAGTAGTATTGCTAGCGGGCAATACAATGAGCAGTTCTTC. This encodes CASSIASGQYNEQFF. Filled out from reference TRBV19 and TRBJ2-1, the complete variable domain reads DGGITQSPKYLFRKEGQNVTLSCEQNLNHDAMYWYRQDPGQGLRLIYYSQIVNDFQKGDIAEGYSVSREKKESFPLTVTSAQKNPTAFYLCASSIASGQYNEQFFGPGTRLTVL.

This clone was detected only a few times. The chain joins TRBV13 to TRBJ2-1, with 7 bases lining up with TRBD2. The J segment lost 9 bases and the V segment lost 6 bases, leaving 5 bases of the junction unmatched. The CDR3 is 12 amino acids. CDR1 PRHDT and CDR2 FYEKMQ come from the germline V gene (reference sequence). For the CDR3, the DNA is TGTGCCAGCAGAGCGGGGAGAGGTGAGCAGTTCTTC. This codes for CASRAGRGEQFF.

This clone appeared once. This rearrangement joins TRBV27 to TRBJ1-1; TRBD1 matches at 8 bases. Trimming cost V 5 bases and J 11 bases; bases outside gene matches: 7. The CDR3 sequence is 12 residues long. CDR1 MNHEY and CDR2 SMNVEV come from the germline V gene (reference sequence). CDR3 DNA: TGTGCCAGCAGTCCGGGGACAGGAGAGGCTTTCTTT. It yields the protein CASSPGTGEAFF.

The chain combines TRBV28 with TRBJ1-5, with D perhaps matching TRBD1 (5 bases). V lost 1 base and J lost 6, with 7 bases in between. CDR3 length equals 13 residues. Germline V gene data show CDR1 as MDHEN and CDR2 as SYDVKM. CDR3 coding DNA: TGTGCCAGCAGTTTATACCAGGGTCAGCCCCAGCATTTT. Residues: CASSLYQGQPQHF. The full variable domain, in which reference TRBV28 and TRBJ1-5 provide the parts outside the CDR3, is DVKVTQSSRYLVKRTGEKVFLECVQDMDHENMFWYRQDPGLGLRLIYFSYDVKMKEKGDIPEGYSVSREKKERFSLILESASTNQTSMYLCASSLYQGQPQHFGDGTRLSIL.

In the case of this clone: Within the sample, other DNA sequences also encode this same CDR3. V and J are TRBV7-6 and TRBJ2-5, with 7 bases matching TRBD2. This CDR3 region has 14 residues. Germline assignment: CDR1 SGHVS and CDR2 FNYEAQ. Germline trimming cut 3 bases from V and 2 bases from J; bases unmatched to any gene: 3. CDR3 in amino acids: CASSFWGGQETQYF. The CDR3 DNA follows: TGTGCCAGCAGCTTCTGGGGGGGTCAAGAGACCCAGTACTTC.

The rearrangement uses TRBV5-6 and TRBJ2-5, with D tentatively TRBD1 (6 bases). The CDR3 spans 14 residues. The V and J ends lost 4 bases and 3 bases respectively, with 13 bases between them. Germline CDR1 is SGHDT and CDR2 is YYEEEE. For the CDR3, the DNA is TGTGCCAGCAGCCCCCCAGGGGCAGAAGAGACCCAGTACTTC. Its protein is CASSPPGAEETQYF.

V usage is TRBV12-5 and J usage is TRBJ2-3, with TRBD2 matching over 7 bases. The J segment lost 7 bases and the V segment lost 4 bases, leaving 5 bases of the junction unmatched. In germline, CDR1 is LGHNT, CDR2 FRNRAP. The CDR3 covers 13 residues. In DNA, the CDR3 is TGTGCTAGTGGTTCCCCGGGGGGAAATACGCAGTATTTT. Translation gives CASGSPGGNTQYF.